The 11 T cell receptor beta chains below come from one sample, sequenced in a study of blood T cell repertoires in COVID-19. Measured with immunoSEQ multiplex PCR; TCRdb has only the in-frame clones, and not every one. The sample lists about 140,000 clones, approximately 83% occurring once. Input material: PBMCs or T cells enriched from blood (not recorded which). These receptors all come from a man between 70 and 80 years old who had been exposed to COVID-19.

This clone has just one count. V is TRBV5-4 and J is TRBJ2-4; D may be TRBD2 (5 bases). The CDR3 runs 13 residues. Germline loops: CDR1 SGHNT, CDR2 YYREEE (reference sequence). V was trimmed by 4 bases and J by 5 bases, leaving 10 bases between them. In DNA form, the CDR3 reads TGTGCCAGCAGCGTCGGGAATCAAAACATTCAGTACTTC. It codes for CASSVGNQNIQYF.

J is TRBJ1-2 and V is TRBV19; D perhaps matches TRBD1 (5 bases). Looked up from germline, CDR1 is LNHDA and CDR2 is SQIVND (reference sequence). Between the trimmed V and J ends, which lost 5 bases and 6 bases, there was a span of 22 bases. The CDR3 contains 16 residues. The CDR3 loop reads CASSPRTGLMVHGYTF. The CDR3, as DNA: TGTGCCAGTAGTCCACGCACGGGACTCATGGTCCATGGCTACACCTTC. Filled out from reference TRBV19 and TRBJ1-2, the complete variable domain reads DGGITQSPKYLFRKEGQNVTLSCEQNLNHDAMYWYRQDPGQGLRLIYYSQIVNDFQKGDIAEGYSVSREKKESFPLTVTSAQKNPTAFYLCASSPRTGLMVHGYTFGSGTRLTVV.

The chain links TRBV7-9 to TRBJ1-2; 10 positions agree with TRBD1. V shed 5 bases, J shed 6 bases, and the junction held 9 bases outside the gene matches. CDR3 length equals 15 residues. Germline CDR1 reads SEHNR; CDR2 reads FQNEAQ (reference sequence). The CDR3 region is CASSLDGQGVHGYTF. Written as DNA, the CDR3 is TGTGCCAGCAGCCTAGACGGACAGGGGGTTCATGGCTACACCTTC.

The chain carries TRBV27 and TRBJ2-1, with D perhaps TRBD2 (6 bases). The CDR3 contains 16 residues. V lost 6 bases and J 0 bases, leaving 15 bases between the germline ends. Per the germline V gene, CDR1 is MNHEY and CDR2 is SMNVEV (reference sequence). DNA for the CDR3: TGTGCCAGCAGCTACTTAGCGGCAGACTCCTACAATGAGCAGTTCTTC. Its protein is CASSYLAADSYNEQFF.

A few counts support this clone. CDR3 sequence reads: CATERGTGGYEQYF. As DNA, the CDR3 is TGTGCCACCGAAAGGGGGACAGGGGGTTACGAGCAGTACTTC. The chain recombines TRBV28 with TRBJ2-7; TRBD1 matches 11 bases. From germline, CDR1 is MDHEN and CDR2 SYDVKM. J was trimmed by 4 bases and V by 10 bases; bases with no gene match: 9. The CDR3 contains 14 residues.

V is TRBV5-8 and J is TRBJ1-6; 8 positions agree with TRBD1. Trimming took 5 bases from V and 10 from J; bases not matched to a gene: 11. Germline V gives CDR1 SGHTS, CDR2 YDEGEE. The CDR3 consists of 15 residues. CDR3 nucleotides: TGTGCCAGCAGGCGTGACAGGGGATCAGGATCACCCCTCCACTTT. Translation gives CASRRDRGSGSPLHF.

The V and J genes are TRBV4-3 and TRBJ1-5; 7 bases match TRBD1. Germline V gene sequence: CDR1 LGHNA, CDR2 YSLEER. This CDR3 spans 17 amino acids. The V gene end was trimmed by 0 bases and the J gene end by 7 bases; junction bases not matched to a gene: 12. CDR3 sequence: CASSQDYSGSGGQPQHF. CDR3 sequence (DNA): TGCGCCAGCAGCCAAGATTATTCGGGTTCAGGGGGGCAGCCCCAGCATTTT.

This sequence joins TRBV14 and TRBJ2-7; 7 bases are shared with TRBD1. The germline V gene has CDR1 SGHDN and CDR2 FVKESK. With V trimmed by 4 bases and J by 2 bases, 8 bases remained unmatched. The CDR3 sequence is 15 residues long. The CDR3 is CASSLTGVRPYEQYF. DNA of the CDR3: TGTGCCAGCAGCCTTACAGGGGTCCGTCCCTACGAGCAGTACTTC. Supplemented by reference TRBV14 and TRBJ2-7, the full variable domain reads EAGVTQFPSHSVIEKGQTVTLRCDPISGHDNLYWYRRVMGKEIKFLLHFVKESKQDESGMPNNRFLAERTGGTYSTLKVQPAELEDSGVYFCASSLTGVRPYEQYFGPGTRLTVT.

The chain is built from TRBV27 and TRBJ2-1; TRBD2 is a possible D gene (6 bases). CDR1 MNHEY and CDR2 SMNVEV come from the germline V gene (reference sequence). The length of the CDR3 is 14 residues. Trimming left V 2 bases short and J 10 bases short, with 15 bases between. The CDR3 DNA reads TGTGCCAGCAGTTTAATAAGGACTACTGGGGAGCAGTTCTTC. Translated: CASSLIRTTGEQFF.

In its sample, this clone was seen a few times. The chain links TRBV6-5 to TRBJ1-3; TRBD1 might be the D (5 bases). CDR1 MNHEY and CDR2 SVGAGI come from the germline V gene. The germline V and J ends were trimmed by 2 bases and 4 bases, with 9 bases remaining between them. The CDR3 is 14 amino acids. The CDR3 sequence is CASSYDTGGNTIYF. Written as DNA, the CDR3 is TGTGCCAGCAGTTACGACACAGGAGGAAACACCATATATTTT.

CDR3 in DNA: TGTGCCAGCAGTTTTACAGTCAGTGGCACCGGGGAGCTGTTTTTT. It yields the protein CASSFTVSGTGELFF. The chain recombines TRBV28 with TRBJ2-2; D not resolved. Trimming shortened V by 3 bases and J by 4 bases, and 12 bases separated the two germline ends. Germline CDR1 is MDHEN and CDR2 is SYDVKM. The CDR3 totals 15 residues.